A selection of T cell receptor beta chains follows, all from one sample in a study of blood T cell repertoires in COVID-19. Produced via immunoSEQ multiplex PCR; TCRdb's table is partial and in-frame only. The sample carries some 340,000 clones, around 87% recorded once. Material for sequencing was PBMCs or T cells enriched from blood (not recorded which). These receptors all come from a woman aged 25 to 45 who had recovered from COVID-19. Both conserved end residues are part of each CDR3. D genes are given only for firm matches. Clone size is stated in some rows and not others, as once, few, many or a class when expanded.

d_gene	v_gene	j_gene	abundance	CDR3aa	CDR3nt
TRBD1	TRBV27	TRBJ2-7	NA	CASSQSGTAYEQYF	TGTGCCAGCAGTCAATCTGGGACAGCTTATGAGCAGTACTTC
NA	TRBV19	TRBJ1-1	NA	CASSAGVLNTEAFF	TGTGCCAGTAGCGCAGGGGTCCTGAACACTGAAGCTTTCTTT
NA	TRBV6-6	TRBJ1-2	NA	CASSYHRDLNYGYTF	TGTGCCAGCAGTTACCACAGGGACCTTAACTATGGCTACACCTTC
TRBD2	TRBV30	TRBJ2-3	NA	CAWSVGRGGQYTQYF	TGTGCCTGGAGTGTCGGGCGGGGGGGCCAATATACGCAGTATTTT
TRBD2	TRBV4-1	TRBJ2-7	once	CASSQVAGVLYEQYF	TGCGCCAGCAGCCAAGTAGCGGGGGTCCTCTACGAGCAGTACTTC
NA	TRBV10-2	TRBJ2-5	NA	CASSIVGETQYF	TGCGCCAGCAGTATAGTCGGGGAGACCCAGTACTTC
NA	TRBV11-2	TRBJ2-1	NA	CASSLAGLGTPSENEQFF	TGTGCCAGCAGCTTAGCCGGTTTGGGGACACCTTCGGAGAATGAGCAGTTCTTC
NA	TRBV4-1	TRBJ1-1	NA	CASNQPQGLNTEAFF	TGCGCCAGCAACCAACCTCAGGGATTGAACACTGAAGCTTTCTTT
NA	TRBV7-2	TRBJ1-1	NA	CASSFLGAAAFF	TGTGCCAGCAGCTTTTTAGGGGCTGCTGCTTTCTTT
NA	TRBV4-2	TRBJ2-1	NA	CASSQDPGNNEQFF	TGTGCCAGCAGCCAAGATCCCGGTAACAATGAGCAGTTCTTC
NA	TRBV27	TRBJ1-2	NA	CASSLSGAKGYTF	TGTGCCAGCAGTTTATCGGGGGCGAAAGGCTACACCTTC
NA	TRBV29-1	TRBJ1-2	NA	CSVEGSRGRGYANYGYTF	TGCAGCGTTGAAGGTAGTAGGGGCAGGGGCTACGCTAACTATGGCTACACCTTC
TRBD1	TRBV19	TRBJ2-1	NA	CASSIDRAQTGTYNEQFF	TGTGCCAGTAGTATAGATCGGGCCCAGACAGGGACCTACAATGAGCAGTTCTTC
TRBD1	TRBV6-5	TRBJ2-7	few	CASSYAGQGVYEQYF	TGTGCCAGCAGTTACGCGGGACAGGGGGTCTACGAGCAGTACTTC
TRBD1	TRBV2	TRBJ1-4	NA	CASSDSRQGGGNEKLFF	TGTGCCAGCAGTGATTCCCGACAGGGTGGGGGAAATGAAAAACTGTTTTTT
NA	TRBV2	TRBJ2-7	NA	CASSEAQGLYYEQYF	TGTGCCAGCAGTGAAGCCCAGGGGCTATACTACGAGCAGTACTTC
TRBD1	TRBV5-5	TRBJ2-5	NA	CASSLAGQGRTLQETQYF	TGTGCCAGCAGCTTGGCGGGACAGGGACGTACGTTGCAAGAGACCCAGTACTTC
NA	TRBV12-5	TRBJ2-5	NA	CASGFGPGGGEETQYF	TGTGCTAGTGGTTTTGGTCCGGGGGGCGGTGAAGAGACCCAGTACTTC
NA	TRBV3-1/TRBV3-2	TRBJ2-5	NA	CASSHRHSLPWTDRYQETQYF	TGTGCCAGCAGCCACAGACACTCCCTACCATGGACTGACCGGTACCAAGAGACCCAGTACTTC
NA	TRBV11-2	TRBJ1-2	NA	CASSPARLGYGYTF	TGTGCCAGCAGCCCGGCTAGGCTCGGGTATGGCTACACCTTC
NA	TRBV2	TRBJ1-1	NA	CASSDFGGNTEAFF	TGTGCCAGCAGTGATTTTGGGGGCAACACTGAAGCTTTCTTT
NA	TRBV7-2	TRBJ1-1	few	CASSRGPEAFF	TGTGCCAGCAGCCGAGGGCCTGAAGCTTTCTTT
NA	TRBV19	TRBJ2-1	NA	CASSPPGTYPYEQFF	TGTGCCAGTAGTCCTCCCGGGACATATCCGTATGAGCAGTTCTTC
TRBD2	TRBV11-2	TRBJ2-5	once	CASSYDSGAGETQYF	TGTGCCAGCAGTTACGACAGCGGGGCTGGGGAGACCCAGTACTTC
NA	TRBV5-1	TRBJ1-1	NA	CASSLAGAGKNTEAFF	TGCGCCAGCAGCTTGGCCGGCGCCGGGAAGAACACTGAAGCTTTCTTT
NA	TRBV28	TRBJ1-5	NA	CASRPPGSEPQHF	TGTGCCAGCAGGCCTCCGGGGTCGGAGCCCCAGCATTTT
TRBD1	TRBV2	TRBJ2-1	few	CARRGQVYNEQFF	TGTGCCAGGAGAGGACAGGTCTACAATGAGCAGTTCTTC
NA	TRBV18	TRBJ1-6	NA	CASSSGGPPENSPLHF	TGTGCCAGCTCAAGTGGAGGGCCCCCAGAGAATTCACCCCTCCACTTT
TRBD2	TRBV5-1	TRBJ2-1	NA	CASASDDNSGGNYNEQFF	TGCGCCAGCGCCTCAGATGACAACAGCGGGGGGAACTACAATGAGCAGTTCTTC
NA	TRBV24-1	TRBJ2-2	once	CATSQGRNTGELFF	TGTGCCACCAGTCAGGGTAGGAACACCGGGGAGCTGTTTTTT
NA	TRBV11-3	TRBJ2-2	NA	CASSLSLAQRGGDTGELFF	TGTGCCAGCAGCTTATCTCTAGCCCAAAGGGGGGGAGACACCGGGGAGCTGTTTTTT
TRBD1	TRBV27	TRBJ2-5	NA	CASSLRGPPSYQETQYF	TGTGCCAGCAGTTTAAGGGGGCCGCCTTCGTACCAAGAGACCCAGTACTTC
TRBD1	TRBV4-3	TRBJ2-3	NA	CASSQDVAGQDADTQYF	TGCGCCAGCAGCCAAGATGTCGCGGGACAGGACGCAGATACGCAGTATTTT
NA	TRBV13	TRBJ1-1	NA	CASSLVGGSITEAFF	TGTGCCAGCAGCTTAGTCGGGGGATCAATCACTGAAGCTTTCTTT
NA	TRBV7-2	TRBJ2-5	NA	CASSLLSGSQETQYF	TGTGCCAGCAGCTTACTCAGCGGGTCCCAAGAGACCCAGTACTTC
NA	TRBV7-7	TRBJ2-7	few	CASSPITGHSYEQYF	TGTGCCAGCAGCCCTATTACGGGACACTCCTACGAGCAGTACTTC
NA	TRBV20-1	TRBJ1-1	NA	CIASRGLNTEAFF	TGCATTGCTAGTCGTGGCTTGAACACTGAAGCTTTCTTT
TRBD2	TRBV7-9	TRBJ2-1	NA	CASSPGPSGGMDEQFF	TGTGCCAGCAGCCCCGGGCCTAGCGGGGGGATGGATGAGCAGTTCTTC
NA	TRBV6-5	TRBJ1-5	NA	CASKEYNQPQHF	TGTGCCAGCAAGGAGTACAATCAGCCCCAGCATTTT
TRBD1	TRBV24-1	TRBJ2-7	NA	CATSDFIGTDEQYF	TGTGCCACCAGTGACTTTATAGGGACAGACGAGCAGTACTTC
NA	TRBV20-1	TRBJ2-4	NA	CSGLARNIQYF	TGCAGTGGGCTAGCTCGGAACATTCAGTACTTC
NA	TRBV18	TRBJ1-1	NA	CASSPQGGIVEAFF	TGTGCCAGCTCACCCCAAGGAGGGATAGTTGAAGCTTTCTTT
NA	TRBV18	TRBJ2-7	NA	CASSPGQWREQYF	TGTGCCAGCTCACCCGGACAGTGGAGGGAGCAGTACTTC
NA	TRBV7-2	TRBJ1-1	NA	CASSGRRYTEAFF	TGTGCCAGCAGCGGGCGGAGGTACACTGAAGCTTTCTTT
NA	TRBV4-3	TRBJ2-1	NA	CASSQETPGRYTYNEQFF	TGCGCCAGCAGCCAAGAAACCCCAGGGCGGTATACCTACAATGAGCAGTTCTTC
NA	TRBV2	TRBJ2-1	NA	CASSMAYEQFF	TGTGCCAGTAGTATGGCCTATGAGCAGTTCTTC
NA	TRBV13	TRBJ2-2	NA	CASESRATGELFF	TGTGCCAGCGAGTCGAGAGCCACCGGGGAGCTGTTTTTT
NA	TRBV27	TRBJ1-6	NA	CASSPPGIGNSPLHF	TGTGCCAGCAGTCCCCCAGGGATCGGTAATTCACCCCTCCACTTT
NA	TRBV13	TRBJ1-2	NA	CASSSLYYGYTF	TGTGCCAGCAGCTCCCTCTACTATGGCTACACCTTC
NA	TRBV7-9	TRBJ2-7	NA	CASSLEAGAYEQYF	TGTGCCAGCAGCTTAGAAGCAGGGGCCTACGAGCAGTACTTC
NA	TRBV4-2	TRBJ1-1	NA	CASSQDGIQGSGEAFF	TGTGCCAGCAGCCAAGATGGGATCCAGGGATCCGGTGAAGCTTTCTTT